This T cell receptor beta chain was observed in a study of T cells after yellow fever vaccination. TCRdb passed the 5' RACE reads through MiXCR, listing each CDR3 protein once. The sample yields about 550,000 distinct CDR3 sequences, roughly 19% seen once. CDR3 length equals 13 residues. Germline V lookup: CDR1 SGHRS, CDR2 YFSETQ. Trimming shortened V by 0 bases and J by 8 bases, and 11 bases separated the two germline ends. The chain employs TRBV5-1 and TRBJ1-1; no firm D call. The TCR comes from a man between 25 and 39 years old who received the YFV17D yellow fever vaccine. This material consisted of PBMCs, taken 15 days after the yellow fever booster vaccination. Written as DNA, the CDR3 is TGCGCCAGCAGCTTGGGAGGTACGCCCGAAGCTTTCTTT. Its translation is CASSLGGTPEAFF.